This TCR beta chain was observed in a study of human T cells and chemical hapten exposure. The CDR3 extends over 13 amino acids. V dropped 3 bases and J dropped 2 bases, with 8 bases sitting between them. The germline V gene has CDR1 MNHEY and CDR2 SVGEGT. MiXCR, run by TCRdb on the RACE reads, gives a single entry per CDR3 protein. This table holds 60,000 to 80,000 distinct CDR3 sequences, 30% to 35% found once. The sample's time point: patch test 1, 2 weeks after DPC sensitization. Treatment indicated: therapeutic diphenylcyclopropenone sensitization with weekly scalp DPC. This material consisted of whole blood, taken in connection with sensitization to the hapten diphenylcyclopropenone (DPC). This chain joins TRBV6-2 or TRBV6-3 and TRBJ2-7, with D unresolved. The TCR comes from a man aged 35 to 55 with alopecia areata. Some clones in this sample may be carry-over from other donors' samples. The CDR3 DNA sequence: TGTGCCAGCAGTTATGATCTCGCCTACGAGCAGTACTTC. It encodes CASSYDLAYEQYF.